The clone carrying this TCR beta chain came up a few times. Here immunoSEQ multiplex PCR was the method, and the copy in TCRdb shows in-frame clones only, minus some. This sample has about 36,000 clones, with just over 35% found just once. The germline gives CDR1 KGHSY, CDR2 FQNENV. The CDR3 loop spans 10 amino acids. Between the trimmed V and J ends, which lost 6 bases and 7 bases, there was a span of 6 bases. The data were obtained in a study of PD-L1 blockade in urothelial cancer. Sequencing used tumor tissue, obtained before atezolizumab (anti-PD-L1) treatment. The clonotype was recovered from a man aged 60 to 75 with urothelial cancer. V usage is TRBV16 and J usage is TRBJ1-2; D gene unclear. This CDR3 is CASRELGYTF. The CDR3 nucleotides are TGTGCCAGCAGGGAACTTGGCTACACCTTC. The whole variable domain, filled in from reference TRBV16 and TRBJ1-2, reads GEEVAQTPKHLVRGEGQKAKLYCAPIKGHSYVFWYQQVLKNEFKFLISFQNENVFDETGMPKERFSAKCLPNSPCSLEIQATKLEDSAVYFCASRELGYTFGSGTRLTVV.